The sample holds one count of the clone carrying this T cell receptor (beta chain). Its antigen is still unknown. This record comes from a study of cytomegalovirus exposure and HLA in healthy donors. Study-wide context: Earlier sequencing of around 190 million T cells yielded 120 million or so unique TCR beta sequences. Study findings and constraints: Most TCR beta V segments were productive about 90% or about 30% of the time in an earlier analysis. A link between a missense DCLRE1C variant and TCR beta V- and J-gene trimming emerged from a later analysis. Reports showed the classifier diagnosing cytomegalovirus status with high specificity and sensitivity.

13 Jbeta primers and 60 Vbeta primers were used for the PCR. Sequencing was performed with immunoSEQ multiplex PCR; in TCRdb, only in-frame clones are kept and a portion is missing. The sample comprises 150,000 to 200,000 clones, 76% of which are singletons, and around 1.4% rests with the top ten. Germline V CDR1 and CDR2: MNHEY, SMNVEV (reference sequence). CDR3 length: 20 amino acids. The ends lost 5 bases at V and 3 bases at J; junction bases unmatched: 15. The sample comprised PBMCs. V gene TRBV27 combines with J gene TRBJ2-2; TRBD2 matches at 13 bases. The TCR was taken from a man aged 55-75 years in good health and CMV-seronegative. The CDR3 nucleotides read TGTGCCAGCAGTCCTCGAAACACCCGACTAGCGGGAGGCTACACCGGGGAGCTGTTTTTT. It yields the protein CASSPRNTRLAGGYTGELFF.